The 17 T cell receptor beta chains given below trace back to one sample, sequenced in a study of vaccination effects on CD4 cells after COVID-19. Peptide-pool stimulation followed by sequencing identified expanded antigen-specific CD4+ clonotypes in the ViraFEST assay. With 10 to 11 days of culture completed, CD4+ T cells were isolated. Infection with SARS-CoV-2 occurred in the person between March and December 2020, and PCR confirmed it. No antigen has been assigned to these receptors. Produced via immunoSEQ multiplex PCR; TCRdb's table is partial and in-frame only. This table holds around 30,000 clones, roughly 72% found once. The sample in question was CD4+ T cells from PBMCs cultured with SARS-CoV-2 spike peptides, obtained before COVID-19 vaccination. These receptor sequences come from a human donor who had a prior SARS-CoV-2 infection.

The chain recombines TRBV5-1 with TRBJ1-2; D remains unclear. V lost 2 bases, J lost 3 bases, and 8 bases lay in between. This CDR3 is built from 13 residues. Per germline, CDR1 SGHRS and CDR2 YFSETQ. The CDR3 region is CASSFNSYYGYTF. The CDR3 bases are TGCGCCAGCAGCTTCAACAGCTACTATGGCTACACCTTC.

This chain connects TRBV19 to TRBJ1-3, with D perhaps matching TRBD1 (6 bases). V lost 7 bases and J 0 bases, leaving 13 bases between the germline ends. The CDR3 runs 15 residues. Looked up from germline, CDR1 is LNHDA and CDR2 is SQIVND (reference sequence). CDR3 residues: CASIDRGASGNTIYF. The CDR3 bases are TGTGCCAGTATAGATCGGGGGGCCTCTGGAAACACCATATATTTT.

There are a few counts of this clone. V gene TRBV7-9 combines with J gene TRBJ1-2; D uncertain. Trimming took off 1 base at V and 7 bases at J, with 13 bases between the two ends. The germline V gene encodes CDR1 SEHNR and CDR2 FQNEAQ (reference sequence). The CDR3 spans 14 residues. CDR3 nucleotide sequence: TGTGCCAGCAGCTTAGATGGTGGCTATGGTGGCTACACCTTC. Amino acid sequence: CASSLDGGYGGYTF. The variable domain in full, completed from reference TRBV7-9 and TRBJ1-2, reads DTGVSQNPRHKITKRGQNVTFRCDPISEHNRLYWYRQTLGQGPEFLTYFQNEAQLEKSRLLSDRFSAERPKGSFSTLEIQRTEQGDSAMYLCASSLDGGYGGYTFGSGTRLTVV.

The chain links TRBV7-2 to TRBJ2-2; D not certain. V gave up 3 bases and J gave up 3 bases, with 2 bases separating them. The CDR3 runs to 12 residues. Germline values: CDR1 SGHTA, CDR2 FQGNSA. CDR3 DNA: TGTGCCAGCAGCTTGGACACCGGGGAGCTGTTTTTT. As protein: CASSLDTGELFF.

The V and J genes are TRBV3-1 (or the pseudogene TRBV3-2) and TRBJ1-6, with unresolved D. This CDR3 contains 13 residues. In germline, CDR1 is LGHDT, CDR2 YNNKEL (reference sequence). Trimming took off 0 bases at V and 7 bases at J, with 4 bases between the two ends. The CDR3 DNA is TGTGCCAGCAGCCAAGACAAAAATTCACCCCTCCACTTT. It specifies CASSQDKNSPLHF.

This clone appeared once. This rearrangement joins TRBV25-1 to TRBJ1-2; 7 bases line up with TRBD1. Germline CDR1 is MGHDK and CDR2 is SYGVNS. The CDR3 runs 15 residues. Trimming took 2 bases from V and 3 from J; bases not matched to a gene: 6. CDR3 sequence (DNA): TGTGCCAGCAGTGAACTGGCAGGGGGGTACTATGGCTACACCTTC. It is translated as CASSELAGGYYGYTF.

The chain recombines TRBV10-2 with TRBJ2-7, with 11 bases lining up with TRBD1. Germline-derived CDR1 and CDR2 are WSHSY and SAAADI. The CDR3 is 16 residues long. V shed 3 bases and J 3 bases; nucleotides not matched to a gene: 7. CDR3 sequence: CASSDPGGTGGYEQYF. Written as DNA, the CDR3 is TGCGCCAGCAGTGACCCGGGGGGGACAGGGGGCTACGAGCAGTACTTC.

The chain combines TRBV9 with TRBJ1-1; D unclear. Per the germline V gene, CDR1 is SGDLS and CDR2 is YYNGEE. V was cut by 0 bases and J by 1 base, with 4 bases left in between. The CDR3 covers 13 residues. The CDR3 protein is CASSVDQNTEAFF. The CDR3 nucleotides read TGTGCCAGCAGCGTAGATCAGAACACTGAAGCTTTCTTT.

This clone was detected only a few times. The V and J genes are TRBV5-1 and TRBJ1-3; D ambiguous. The CDR3 extends over 14 amino acids. The V end lost 4 bases, the J end lost 1 base, and 9 bases lay between the germline ends. Germline V gives CDR1 SGHRS, CDR2 YFSETQ. CDR3 coding DNA: TGCGCCAGCAGCCAGACCCTTTCTGGAAACACCATATATTTT. Amino acids: CASSQTLSGNTIYF.

The J gene is TRBJ1-1, the V gene TRBV7-2; a possible D gene is TRBD1 (6 bases). V was cut by 5 bases and J by 0 bases, with 13 bases left in between. CDR1 is SGHTA and CDR2 is FQGNSA in the germline V gene. The CDR3 contains 15 residues. The CDR3 spells CASSPDRTLNTEAFF. CDR3 DNA: TGTGCCAGCAGCCCGGACAGAACGTTGAACACTGAAGCTTTCTTT.

The chain combines TRBV4-2 with TRBJ2-3; possibly TRBD2 for D (5 bases). V dropped 1 base and J dropped 7 bases, with 18 bases sitting between them. The CDR3 consists of 16 residues. The germline CDR1 and CDR2 sequences are LGHNA and YNFKEQ. CDR3 DNA sequence: TGTGCCAGCAGCCAAGTAGCGTGGCTAGAACTGAATACGCAGTATTTT. It yields the protein CASSQVAWLELNTQYF.

The J gene is TRBJ2-3, the V gene TRBV5-1, with a possible D match to TRBD2 (5 bases). The germline V gene encodes CDR1 SGHRS and CDR2 YFSETQ. CDR3 size: 15 residues. V was trimmed by 1 base and J by 3 bases, leaving 12 bases between them. The CDR3 loop reads CASSLRGRRTDTQYF. The CDR3, as DNA: TGCGCCAGCAGCTTGCGAGGCAGGAGGACAGATACGCAGTATTTT.

The rearrangement joins TRBV21-1 to TRBJ2-1; the table names TRBD2, a call not compared with the DNA. TRBV21-1 constitutes a pseudogene. The length of the CDR3 is 14 residues. The CDR3 DNA is TGTGCCATCCGCGGGGGGCCGGGGTACAATGAGCAGTTCTTC. Its translation: CAIRGGPGYNEQFF.

V and J are TRBV5-1 and TRBJ2-5; TRBD1 or TRBD2 may be the D gene (5 bases each). The CDR3 extends over 14 amino acids. The V and J ends lost 5 bases and 1 base respectively, with 12 bases between them. Germline CDR1 and CDR2: SGHRS and YFSETQ. The CDR3 spells CASRAGTSQETQYF. CDR3 nucleotides: TGCGCCAGCAGAGCAGGGACGTCCCAAGAGACCCAGTACTTC.

The rearrangement uses TRBV11-3 and TRBJ2-3; D may be TRBD2 (6 bases). CDR3 length: 13 amino acids. Trimming took 1 base from V and 5 from J, leaving 7 bases between them. The germline V gene encodes CDR1 SGHNT and CDR2 YENEEA. The CDR3 DNA reads TGTGCCAGCAGCTTAGGGGGACTAGATACGCAGTATTTT. The encoded protein is CASSLGGLDTQYF. The full variable domain, its missing parts supplied by reference TRBV11-3 and TRBJ2-3, is EAGVVQSPRYKIIEKKQPVAFWCNPISGHNTLYWYLQNLGQGPELLIRYENEEAVDDSQLPKDRFSAERLKGVDSTLKIQPAELGDSAVYLCASSLGGLDTQYFGPGTRLTVL.

This clone was recorded once. This chain uses TRBV18 with TRBJ2-1; 10 nucleotides align to TRBD2. Trimming at V came to 3 bases and at J to 5 bases, leaving 7 bases not matched to a gene. The CDR3 sequence is 16 residues long. Per the germline V gene, CDR1 is KGHSH and CDR2 is LQKENI. CDR3 region: CASSPGLAEYDNEQFF. For the CDR3, the DNA is TGTGCCAGCTCACCTGGACTAGCGGAGTATGACAATGAGCAGTTCTTC.

This chain joins TRBV2 and TRBJ1-6, with a possible D match to TRBD1 (5 bases). V was clipped by 6 bases and J by 9 bases, with 15 bases between them. In germline, CDR1 is SNHLY, CDR2 FYNNEI. There are 14 residues in the CDR3. CDR3 nucleotide sequence: TGTGCCAGCAGGCTGGGACGGCTTTCTTCACCCCTCCACTTT. It yields the protein CASRLGRLSSPLHF. Supplemented by reference TRBV2 and TRBJ1-6, the full variable domain reads EPEVTQTPSHQVTQMGQEVILRCVPISNHLYFYWYRQILGQKVEFLVSFYNNEISEKSEIFDDQFSVERPDGSNFTLKIRSTKLEDSAMYFCASRLGRLSSPLHFGNGTRLTVT.